A selection of T cell receptor beta chains follows, all from one sample in a study of cytomegalovirus exposure and HLA in healthy donors. The data were produced by immunoSEQ multiplex PCR, yet TCRdb's version contains in-frame clones alone and is incomplete. The sample has 85,000 to 120,000 clones; about three quarters are singletons. The material sequenced was PBMCs. The receptors derive from a boy between 10 and 17 years old in good health and CMV-seronegative. The CDR3 runs from the conserved cysteine through the conserved F or W. The D gene is left open where the match is weak. Only some rows state a clone size, as once, few, many or a class for expanded clones.

TRBJ2-1 | 16 | TRBD1 | TRBV5-1 | NA | TGCGCCAGCAGCTTACAGGGACAGGGAATCCCCAATGAGCAGTTCTTC | CASSLQGQGIPNEQFF
TRBJ1-5 | 14 | TRBD1 | TRBV6-5 | NA | TGTGCCCTGGACAGGGGAGGAAGTAATCAGCCCCAGCATTTT | CALDRGGSNQPQHF
TRBJ1-4 | 16 | NA | TRBV5-1 | NA | TGCGCCAGCAGCCAATACAGGGTTGCAACTAATGAAAAACTGTTTTTT | CASSQYRVATNEKLFF
TRBJ2-6 | 15 | NA | TRBV14 | NA | TGTGCCAGCAGCCAAGCAGGGTCTGGGGCCAACGTCCTGACTTTC | CASSQAGSGANVLTF
TRBJ2-1 | 16 | NA | TRBV4-3 | NA | TGCGCCAGCAGCCAAGGGTTGATGGGGCCCTACAATGAGCAGTTCTTC | CASSQGLMGPYNEQFF
TRBJ2-5 | 13 | NA | TRBV7-3 | NA | TGTGCCAGCAGCTCGACAGGATCCGAGACCCAGTACTTC | CASSSTGSETQYF
TRBJ2-6 | 15 | NA | TRBV5-8 | NA | TGTGCCAGCAGGTTTCCCTCCGCTGGGGCCAACGTCCTGACTTTC | CASRFPSAGANVLTF
TRBJ2-1 | 15 | NA | TRBV7-6 | few | TGTGCCAGCAGCTTTCCCTTTGCTAGTCGGAATGAGCAGTTCTTC | CASSFPFASRNEQFF
TRBJ2-5 | 14 | NA | TRBV6-1 | NA | TGTGCCAGCACCCCCGGCAGGGACCAAGAGACCCAGTACTTC | CASTPGRDQETQYF
TRBJ2-3 | 14 | TRBD1 | TRBV6-4 | NA | TGTGCCAGCAGCCGGGACAGCTACACAGATACGCAGTATTTT | CASSRDSYTDTQYF
TRBJ1-2 | 15 | NA | TRBV5-6 | NA | TGTGCCAGCAGCTTATATGGACAGCCGTTCTATGGCTACACCTTC | CASSLYGQPFYGYTF
TRBJ1-2 | 15 | TRBD1 | TRBV5-4 | NA | TGTGCCAGCAGCTCCCGGGACAGGCTTTTCGATGGCTACACCTTC | CASSSRDRLFDGYTF
TRBJ1-1 | 16 | NA | TRBV4-3 | few | TGCGCCAGCAGCCAAGGGTCCGGGGGGCTTGCGGGTGAAGCTTTCTTT | CASSQGSGGLAGEAFF
TRBJ1-2 | 15 | TRBD1 | TRBV11-2 | few | TGTGCCAGCAGCTTAGAGGCAGGGACAGGCTATGGCTACACCTTC | CASSLEAGTGYGYTF
TRBJ1-2 | 14 | NA | TRBV25-1 | once | TGTGCCAGCAGCGAGCCGGGACAAATTCAGGGCTACACCTTC | CASSEPGQIQGYTF
TRBJ1-1 | 16 | NA | TRBV6-6 | NA | TGTGCCAGCAGTTACGGGTCGGGACAAGGGAACACTGAAGCTTTCTTT | CASSYGSGQGNTEAFF
TRBJ2-7 | 15 | TRBD1 | TRBV7-3 | once | TGTGCCAGCAGCTTAACGGGGACAGGGGACTACGAGCAGTACTTC | CASSLTGTGDYEQYF
TRBJ2-7 | 16 | TRBD1 | TRBV10-3 | few | TGTGCCATCAGTGACTTCCGGGACAGGGGGCCTGGCGAGCAGTACTTC | CAISDFRDRGPGEQYF
TRBJ1-2 | 14 | TRBD1 | TRBV7-2 | NA | TGTGCCAGCAGCCCGTCACAGGGGGCCTTTGGCTACACCTTC | CASSPSQGAFGYTF
TRBJ2-1 | 16 | TRBD2 | TRBV7-2 | NA | TGTGCCAGCAGCTTTTTGGCTAGCGGGCTGTACAATGAGCAGTTCTTC | CASSFLASGLYNEQFF
TRBJ2-7 | 16 | TRBD2 | TRBV4-2 | NA | TGTGCCAGCAGCCAAGAAGCGGCGGGAGGGCCCAGGGAGCAGTACTTC | CASSQEAAGGPREQYF
TRBJ1-1 | 13 | TRBD1 | TRBV29-1 | few | TGCAGCGCCCGGACAGGGTCGGTCACTGAAGCTTTCTTT | CSARTGSVTEAFF
TRBJ2-1 | 16 | NA | TRBV9 | NA | TGTGCCAGCAGCGGGTCGGTAGCTCGATCTTACAATGAGCAGTTCTTC | CASSGSVARSYNEQFF
TRBJ1-5 | 13 | TRBD1 | TRBV6-5 | NA | TGTGCCAGCAGGGACAGGGGGAATCAGCCCCAGCATTTT | CASRDRGNQPQHF
TRBJ1-1 | 15 | NA | TRBV7-2 | few | TGTGCCAGCAGCTTATTTAACTCGGGGATAACTGAAGCTTTCTTT | CASSLFNSGITEAFF
TRBJ1-4 | 15 | TRBD1 | TRBV6-1 | NA | TGTGCCAGCAGTGAATTGGGACAGGGAGTTGGAAAACTGTTTTTT | CASSELGQGVGKLFF
TRBJ1-2 | 14 | NA | TRBV6-5 | NA | TGTGCCAGCAGGTTCACCAGAGGGAACTATGGCTACACCTTC | CASRFTRGNYGYTF
TRBJ1-4 | 15 | NA | TRBV18 | NA | TGTGCCAGCTCACGTCCGGACAGAACTAATGAAAAACTGTTTTTT | CASSRPDRTNEKLFF
TRBJ2-1 | 14 | NA | TRBV5-1 | NA | TGCGCCAGCAGCTTGGAGGACAACCTGGATGAGCAGTTCTTC | CASSLEDNLDEQFF